Below, one T cell receptor (beta chain) is given with its context. The target of this receptor is not known. No base-level quality is on record; no much larger clone is a single base apart. TCRbeta CDR3 regions were amplified from genomic DNA using the immunoSEQ Assay, a bias-controlled multiplex PCR. The original pipeline was this. Nucleated cell counts per sample were estimated from amplification of reference gene primers within the assay. Sequence reads were collapsed and filtered to measure the absolute abundance of every unique TCRbeta CDR3 rearrangement. Productive Simpson clonality was computed per sample as the square root of Simpson's diversity index over productive rearrangements. The table was pulled from immuneACCESS by TCRdb, which kept in-frame rearrangements only. Such tables lose some clones; where checked, under half of the loss comes from unresolved V genes, and the rest has no known cause. V and J calls plus clone size are reproduced from that table; the DNA served to infer D and trimming. Counted in this sample were 25,000 to 35,000 clones; around 85% of them appeared once. More than 7.5% of the sample is taken by the ten largest.

The data stem from a study of blood T cell repertoires in COVID-19 (dated by TCRdb to 2019 to 2021). Describing the broader study: Collaborator samples came from the United States, Italy and Spain and covered acute and convalescent phases of COVID-19. Where available, HLA class I and class II types were taken from metadata supplied by the sample provider and were not determined by assay-based typing. The samples were drawn from the first 160 participants of the ongoing ImmuneRACE study and from 950 to 1,500 subjects provided by 6 global collaborators. The prospective study material was composed of cDNA or gDNA derived from T cells, B-cell-depleted T cells, or PBMCs. The dataset comprised deeply sampled blood TCRbeta repertoires from subjects exposed to, actively infected with, or recovered from COVID-19. The repertoires were released in a freely available public database meant as a resource for research on the immune response to SARS-CoV-2. Nearly every sample came with metadata listing a de-identified subject ID, COVID-19 status, age in years and sex. What the research found in general, with its limitations: The quantity of clinical and demographic metadata differed by source and by participant and was supplied without curation.

Whole blood was collected in K2EDTA tubes by collaborating institutions according to the institutions' own protocols. For TCRbeta analysis, collaborators shipped samples as frozen whole blood, isolated PBMCs, or DNA extracted from either of those sample types. Based on the germline V gene (reference sequence), the CDR1 and CDR2 sequences are MNHEY and SMNVEV. The V end loses 7 bases and the J end loses 0 bases, and a stretch of 9 bases separates them. The CDR3 contains 13 residues, cysteine and phenylalanine counted. The retained sequence is limited to the CDR3, 39 bases, with the frame set at the first base.

The source of this sequence is an elderly man with active COVID-19. The rearranged chain carries TRBV27 and TRBJ1-1; no D gene is confidently identified. The specimen was peripheral blood. CDR3 reads: CASTRAMNTEAFF. The DNA sequence is given as TGTGCCAGCACACGAGCTATGAACACTGAAGCTTTCTTT.